This T cell receptor (beta chain) emerged from a study of T-cell reconstitution after alpha-beta-depleted transplantation in children. V shed 5 bases and J shed 5 bases, with 16 bases lying between them. In germline, CDR1 is SEHNR, CDR2 FQNEAQ (reference sequence). The CDR3 totals 15 residues. Construction of the TCRbeta library involved unique molecular identifiers. TCRdb re-called the PCR reads through MiXCR, storing one row per CDR3 protein. The data show approximately 230,000 distinct CDR3 sequences, 20% to 30% seen once. This TCR derives from a female patient between 2 and 15 years old who had a stem cell transplant for congenital amegakaryocytic thrombocytopenia, so the T cells may come from the graft donor. This material consisted of PBMCs, mostly from graft donor cells, taken 360 days after TCRalphabeta/CD19-depleted stem cell transplant. The chain recombines TRBV7-9 with TRBJ2-1, with a weak D call TRBD2 (5 bases). For the CDR3, the DNA is TGTGCCAGCAGCGTCTGGGCTAGCAAGAACAATGAGCAGTTCTTC. Its translation is CASSVWASKNNEQFF.